This TCR beta chain is from a study of cytomegalovirus exposure and HLA in healthy donors. Whole-study findings and limits: Accounts indicate the classifier identified cytomegalovirus status with strong specificity and sensitivity. Rarity held for most TCR sequences, but there were some public TCRs that occurred in many donors. Researchers counted roughly 150 TCR beta chains as cytomegalovirus-associated. Under in vitro conditions, a few CMV-associated chains were confirmed as specific for CMV antigens.

Worth noting for this clone: Its antigen is still unknown.

TCRdb's table, derived via immunoSEQ multiplex PCR, lists solely in-frame clones and lacks some. The table includes 130,000 to 150,000 clones, 87% detected once. Sequencing used PBMCs. This receptor was obtained from a man aged 18 to 29 in good health and CMV-seropositive.

The CDR3 loop is CASSRHPGGNEQYF. DNA for the CDR3: TGTGCCAGCTCACGACATCCAGGGGGGAACGAGCAGTACTTC. The chain has TRBV18 and TRBJ2-7; tentative D call: TRBD1 (7 bases). Germline-derived CDR1 and CDR2 are KGHSH and LQKENI. V was shortened by 4 bases and J by 5 bases, with 15 bases between the two germline ends. This CDR3 comprises 14 residues.